These 12 T cell receptor beta chains came from one sample sequenced in a study of tumor and adjacent non-tumor tissue in lung cancer (dated by TCRdb to the late 2010s). The method was multiplex PCR. Reads for this sample came from an Illumina HiSeq 2500. TCRbeta libraries were built by three rounds of nested PCR using primers (Table S4), following protocols modified from ARM-PCR. TCRdb took the public reads, trimmed them with fastp at Q25, ran MiXCR for clone calling and kept in-frame beta chains. Each entry merges the rows of one CDR3 protein and shows their most common DNA and genes. The sample contains roughly 81,000 distinct CDR3 sequences, around three fifths of them found a single time. The ten top clones hold 15% of the sample. RNA was isolated from bulk unsorted tissue, and RNA quality was assessed with a NanoDrop ND-1000 and an Agilent 2100. Material for sequencing was lung tumor tissue. The receptor set was obtained from a man between 65 and 79 years old with non-small cell lung cancer.

In regard to this clonotype: Relative to the germline gene, one junction end is altered; a read error may explain this. The rearrangement joins TRBV11-1 to TRBJ2-2, with 15 bases lining up with TRBD2. CDR3 length equals 18 residues. Germline V gene lookup returns CDR1 SGHAT and CDR2 FQDESV (reference sequence). The CDR3 region is CASSSGLAGGRYTGDLPF. The CDR3 coding sequence is TGTGCCAGCAGCTCGGGACTAGCGGGGGGCAGATACACCGGGGACCTGCCTTTT.

This clonotype showed up many times. The V call is TRBV4-2, the J call TRBJ2-2; 7 bases line up with TRBD1. The CDR3 runs 15 residues. V lost 4 bases to trimming and J lost 3 bases; unmatched junction nucleotides: 5. The germline CDR1 and CDR2 sequences are LGHNA and YNFKEQ. Written as DNA, the CDR3 is TGTGCCAGCAGCCGCGCGCAGGGGGACACCGGGGAGCTGTTTTTT. Amino acid sequence: CASSRAQGDTGELFF.

As concerns this clonotype: A junction boundary mismatches the germline segment, possibly from a read error. V is TRBV4-1 and J is TRBJ2-4; possibly TRBD1 for D (5 bases). This CDR3 region has 17 residues. From germline, CDR1 is MGHRA and CDR2 YSYEKL. The CDR3 nucleotides are TGCGCTAGCAGCGCGTTGCATGGGGCCAGGGCGAAAAACATTCAGTACTTC. As protein: CASSALHGARAKNIQYF.

V and J are TRBV11-2 and TRBJ2-5, with 10 positions matching TRBD2. This CDR3 is built from 16 residues. V dropped 2 bases and J dropped 6; count of bases not matched to a gene: 9. From germline, CDR1 is SGHAT and CDR2 FQNNGV. The CDR3 protein is CASSLLAGVGQQTQYF. In DNA form, the CDR3 reads TGTGCCAGCAGCTTACTAGCGGGAGTAGGACAACAGACCCAGTACTTC.

The chain employs TRBV6-1 and TRBJ1-5, with D perhaps TRBD1 (5 bases). Germline V gene lookup returns CDR1 MNHNS and CDR2 SASEGT. The CDR3 has 14 amino acids. V dropped 4 bases and J dropped 6 bases, with 13 bases sitting between them. In DNA, the CDR3 is TGTGCCAGCAGTGGCGGACATCCCACTCAGCCCCAGCATTTT. This codes for CASSGGHPTQPQHF.

This clonotype was counted at least ten times. The chain employs TRBV29-1 and TRBJ2-7, with D unclear. Germline lookup yields CDR1 SQVTM and CDR2 ANQGSEA. Trimming took 7 bases from V and 3 from J, leaving 13 bases between them. The CDR3 runs 12 residues. The CDR3 DNA sequence: TGCAGCGCTAAGAAAAAGGACTACGAGCAGTACTTC. Its translation is CSAKKKDYEQYF.

In the case of this clonotype: A much larger clone differs from this one at a single base, so this may be a read error. The chain combines TRBV12-3 or TRBV12-4 with TRBJ2-5, with TRBD2 matching 12 bases. The ends lost 5 bases at V and 4 bases at J; junction bases unmatched: 5. CDR3 length: 15 amino acids. The CDR3 sequence is CASSQTSGRGETQYF. The CDR3 DNA reads as TGTGCCAGCAGTCAGACTAGCGGGAGAGGAGAGACCCAGTACTTC.

This clonotype occurred many times. The chain is built from TRBV29-1 and TRBJ2-7; 12 nucleotides agree with TRBD1. The germline gives CDR1 SQVTM, CDR2 ANQGSEA. V was pared by 6 bases and J by 1 base, with 7 bases of the junction left unmatched. The CDR3 totals 15 residues. The CDR3 here is CSVVGQGAVSYEQYF. The CDR3 nucleotides are TGCAGCGTCGTGGGACAGGGGGCGGTTTCCTACGAGCAGTACTTC.

Notes on this clonotype: This may stem from a read error, because a much larger clone lies one nucleotide away. The rearrangement links TRBV5-1 to TRBJ2-7; the D gene is possibly TRBD1 (6 bases). The CDR3 covers 13 residues. CDR1 SGHRS and CDR2 YFSETQ come from the germline V gene. In DNA, the CDR3 is TGCGCCAGCAGCTTTACAGGGAACTACGAGCAGCACTTC. The encoded protein is CASSFTGNYEQHF.

This clonotype has a handful of counts. A read error is likely, as this CDR3 ends without the conserved phenylalanine or tryptophan. As DNA, the CDR3 is TGCGCCAGCAGCTTGGGTGGGGGTTCGGAAAAACTGTTTTTA. Its translation: CASSLGGGSEKLFL. The V gene is TRBV5-1, the J gene TRBJ1-4, with a tentative D call TRBD1 (5 bases). In germline, CDR1 is SGHRS, CDR2 YFSETQ. V shed 0 bases and J shed 8 bases, with 11 bases lying between them. The CDR3 totals 14 residues.

The chain carries TRBV11-1 and TRBJ2-5, with D perhaps matching TRBD2 (5 bases). Germline lookup yields CDR1 SGHAT and CDR2 FQDESV (reference sequence). Trimming shortened V by 10 bases and J by 5 bases, and 20 bases separated the two germline ends. The CDR3 runs to 14 residues. As DNA, the CDR3 is TGTGCCAACACCCGGGGTGATCAACATGAGACCCAGTACTTC. Translated, it gives CANTRGDQHETQYF.

Relative to its sample, this clonotype is medium-sized. This sequence joins TRBV11-2 and TRBJ2-5; no reliable D call. Trimming took 2 bases from V and 2 from J, leaving 9 bases between them. The CDR3 has 14 amino acids. The germline gives CDR1 SGHAT, CDR2 FQNNGV. For the CDR3, the DNA is TGTGCCAGCAGCTTATTACCGATGCAAGAGACCCAGTACTTC. It codes for CASSLLPMQETQYF. The full variable domain, with the rest looked up from reference TRBV11-2 and TRBJ2-5, is EAGVAQSPRYKIIEKRQSVAFWCNPISGHATLYWYQQILGQGPKLLIQFQNNGVVDDSQLPKDRFSAERLKGVDSTLKIQPAKLEDSAVYLCASSLLPMQETQYFGPGTRLLVL.